The entry below describes one T cell receptor (beta chain). Its antigen is unknown. Base qualities are missing; no much larger clone stands one base away. This entry is derived from a study of blood T cell repertoires in COVID-19 (dated by TCRdb to 2018 to 2020). For the wider study: Samples from collaborators originated in the United States, Italy and Spain and spanned both the acute and convalescent phases of COVID-19. The prospective study material was composed of cDNA or gDNA derived from T cells, B-cell-depleted T cells, or PBMCs. The dataset comprised deeply sampled blood TCRbeta repertoires from subjects exposed to, actively infected with, or recovered from COVID-19. The repertoires were made available in a free public database intended to serve as a resource for research on the immune response to SARS-CoV-2. Samples were obtained from the ongoing ImmuneRACE study (first 160 participants) and from over 1,000 subjects provided by 6 global collaborators. Sample metadata almost always included a de-identified subject ID, COVID-19 status, age in years and sex. HLA class I and class II types, where available, came from metadata supplied by the sample provider rather than from assay-based typing.

Collaborating institutions collected whole blood in K2EDTA tubes following their own protocols. Collaborator samples were shipped for TCRbeta analysis as frozen whole blood, isolated PBMCs, or DNA extracted from either sample type. The V end gives up 7 bases and the J end 5 bases, leaving 8 bases in the junction not matched to a gene. CDR1 SGHDN and CDR2 FVKESK were looked up in the germline V gene. From the cysteine up to the phenylalanine, the CDR3 has a length of 14 residues. The CDR3 DNA has 42 bases and is translated from base 1. The immunoSEQ Assay, a bias-controlled multiplex PCR, was used to amplify TCRbeta CDR3 regions from genomic DNA. The paper's data handling went like this. Nucleated cell counts per sample were estimated from amplification of reference gene primers within the assay. To quantify the absolute abundance of each unique TCRbeta CDR3 rearrangement, sequence reads were collapsed and filtered. For each sample, productive Simpson clonality was calculated as the square root of Simpson's diversity index over productive rearrangements. Not all clones reach the TCRdb copy of this immuneACCESS table, which keeps in-frame sequences only. Checked studies attribute under half of the gap to unresolved V genes and leave the rest unexplained. V and J calls and clone size are as listed in that table; D and trimming were resolved from the DNA. Here the sample has over 200,000 clones; around 85% occur a single time. The ten largest clones add up to approximately 5.4% of the sample.

Results and caveats for the whole study, not just this receptor: Clinical and demographic metadata were provided uncurated, with the amount varying by source and participant.

This clonotype was sampled from a human donor in a cohort sampled during active COVID-19. The sample consisted of peripheral blood. This sequence uses TRBV14 and TRBJ1-1, with 9 middle bases fitting TRBD1. The CDR3 protein is CASNLQGARTEAFF. The DNA sequence follows: TGTGCCAGCAACTTACAGGGGGCGCGAACTGAAGCTTTCTTT.